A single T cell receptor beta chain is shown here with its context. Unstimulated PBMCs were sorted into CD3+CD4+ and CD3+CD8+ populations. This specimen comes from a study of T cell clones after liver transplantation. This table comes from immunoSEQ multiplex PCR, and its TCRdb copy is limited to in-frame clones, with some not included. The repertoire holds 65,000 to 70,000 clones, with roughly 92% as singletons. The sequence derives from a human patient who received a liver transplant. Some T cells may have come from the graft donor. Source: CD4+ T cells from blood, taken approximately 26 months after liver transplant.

CDR3 region: CASSKGGEKLFF. The CDR3 DNA sequence: TGTGCCAGTAGTAAGGGCGGTGAAAAACTGTTTTTT. The chain has TRBV19 and TRBJ1-4, with D unresolved. V lost 4 bases to trimming and J lost 7 bases, with 7 bases between them. This CDR3 spans 12 amino acids. In germline, CDR1 is LNHDA, CDR2 SQIVND (reference sequence).